These 9 T cell receptor beta chains originate from one sample sequenced in a study of cytomegalovirus exposure and HLA in healthy donors. Assay used: immunoSEQ multiplex PCR; TCRdb lists only in-frame clones, some missing. Altogether some 98,000 clones are present, about 90% being singletons, with the ten largest covering over 6%. The specimen sequenced was PBMCs. Source of these receptors: a man younger than 30 in good health and CMV-seropositive.

V usage is TRBV6-6 and J usage is TRBJ2-1; 7 positions agree with TRBD1. V lost 7 bases, J lost 3 bases, and 3 bases stayed unmatched. Germline lookup yields CDR1 MNHNY and CDR2 SVGAGI (reference sequence). The CDR3 runs to 13 residues. The CDR3 bases are TGTGCCAGCACCGGGACAGACTACAATGAGCAGTTCTTC. Protein product: CASTGTDYNEQFF.

This rearrangement joins TRBV7-2 to TRBJ2-1; D may be TRBD2 (6 bases). Trimming cost V 4 bases and J 4 bases, with 14 bases left between them. CDR1 and CDR2 from the germline V gene are SGHTA and FQGNSA. There are 15 residues in the CDR3. CDR3 bases: TGTGCCAGCAGCTCCGGGGACTTAGCATACAATGAGCAGTTCTTC. Translation: CASSSGDLAYNEQFF.

The genes are TRBV6-5 and TRBJ1-6; D gene uncertain. CDR3 length: 14 residues. Per germline, CDR1 MNHEY and CDR2 SVGAGI. Trimming stripped 7 bases from V and 13 bases from J, with 20 bases between. Here the CDR3 reads CASNPTGSGKPLHF. CDR3 bases: TGTGCCAGCAATCCTACGGGGTCGGGTAAGCCCCTCCACTTT.

The J gene is TRBJ1-2, the V gene TRBV28; TRBD1 matches 7 bases. V shed 4 bases and J 2 bases; nucleotides not matched to a gene: 7. The CDR3 covers 15 residues. In germline, CDR1 is MDHEN, CDR2 SYDVKM. CDR3 sequence (DNA): TGTGCCAGCAGTTCGGGGACAGCCGAGAACTATGGCTACACCTTC. This encodes CASSSGTAENYGYTF.

The chain is built from TRBV2 and TRBJ2-3; 7 nucleotides match TRBD2. The CDR3 contains 14 residues. V trimming: 7 bases; J trimming: 1 base; junction bases outside the gene matches: 5. CDR1 is SNHLY and CDR2 is FYNNEI in the germline V gene. In DNA form, the CDR3 reads TGTGCCAGCACCAGCGGGACGGGCACAGATACGCAGTATTTT. Translated, it gives CASTSGTGTDTQYF. Based on the CDR3 plus reference TRBV2 and TRBJ2-3, the full variable domain is EPEVTQTPSHQVTQMGQEVILRCVPISNHLYFYWYRQILGQKVEFLVSFYNNEISEKSEIFDDQFSVERPDGSNFTLKIRSTKLEDSAMYFCASTSGTGTDTQYFGPGTRLTVL.

V and J are TRBV29-1 and TRBJ2-5; TRBD1 matches 8 bases. The CDR3 consists of 13 residues. Germline assignment: CDR1 SQVTM and CDR2 ANQGSEA. CDR3 region: CSLRQGAVETQYF. CDR3 sequence (DNA): TGCAGTCTGAGGCAGGGGGCTGTCGAGACCCAGTACTTC.

The chain has TRBV11-2 and TRBJ2-1; possible D gene TRBD1, 6 bases. This CDR3 region has 15 residues. The germline V gene encodes CDR1 SGHAT and CDR2 FQNNGV. The germline V and J ends were trimmed by 4 bases and 6 bases, with 16 bases remaining between them. The DNA for the CDR3 is TGTGCCAGCAGCTCAGGAAATACAGGGATCAATGAGCAGTTCTTC. This codes for CASSSGNTGINEQFF.

This clone has just one count. The J gene is TRBJ2-3, the V gene TRBV5-1; D unclear. Germline CDR1 and CDR2: SGHRS and YFSETQ. V was clipped by 4 bases and J by 2 bases, with 14 bases between them. This CDR3 is built from 15 residues. The CDR3 region has the DNA TGCGCCAGCAGCCCGATACTAAACCCCACAGATACGCAGTATTTT. Translation: CASSPILNPTDTQYF.

This chain links TRBV2 with TRBJ2-3; 10 bases fit TRBD2. The V gene end was trimmed by 6 bases and the J gene end by 0 bases; junction bases not matched to a gene: 6. Germline CDR1 SNHLY, CDR2 FYNNEI. The CDR3 runs to 16 residues. This CDR3 reads CASRELAGSSTDTQYF. The CDR3 DNA reads as TGTGCCAGCAGGGAACTAGCGGGGAGTAGCACAGATACGCAGTATTTT.